This TCR beta chain originates from a study of PD-1 blockade in mismatch repair-deficient tumors. On the study more broadly: Patients had more than ten mismatch repair-deficient cancer types, all previously treated and progressing. Study-level findings and limits: Rapid post-treatment expansion, then contraction, generally preceding radiologic response, marked tumor-resident clones.

Of note for this clone: Its antigen is undetermined.

Method: immunoSEQ multiplex PCR; TCRdb's copy keeps in-frame clones and lacks some. This table has 65,000 to 80,000 clones, around four fifths appearing once. This CDR3 region has 13 residues. V was pared by 3 bases and J by 5 bases, with 14 bases between. Looked up from germline, CDR1 is SQVTM and CDR2 is ANQGSEA. The TCR-sequenced patients were a few responders to pembrolizumab. The specimen was peripheral blood, collected 2 weeks after starting pembrolizumab. This receptor was obtained from an adult with mismatch repair-deficient cancer. This chain connects TRBV29-1 to TRBJ2-7; no reliable D call. CDR3: CSVDGGSVHEQYF. CDR3 DNA: TGCAGCGTTGATGGCGGTTCCGTGCACGAGCAGTACTTC.